A single sample gave rise to the 19 T cell receptor beta chains below, sequenced in a study of cytomegalovirus exposure and HLA in healthy donors. A multiplex PCR was run with 60 Vbeta primers and 13 Jbeta primers. Libraries were prepared by immunoSEQ multiplex PCR; TCRdb keeps only in-frame clonotypes and omits some of them. The data hold roughly 99,000 clones, with around 74% observed a single time. The specimen was PBMCs. All receptors come from a male donor in good health and CMV-seronegative.

This clone is deemed medium-sized. This chain connects TRBV5-1 to TRBJ2-7; tentative D call: TRBD2 (5 bases). The length of the CDR3 is 15 residues. The germline CDR1 and CDR2 sequences are SGHRS and YFSETQ. Trimming took 6 bases from V and 2 from J, leaving 18 bases between them. CDR3 coding DNA: TGCGCCAGCAACAATGGACTTGGTCATCCCTACGAGCAGTACTTC. It codes for CASNNGLGHPYEQYF.

In its sample, this clone was seen a few times. The chain carries TRBV5-1 and TRBJ2-7, with 8 bases fitting TRBD2. The CDR3 contains 14 residues. Germline V lookup: CDR1 SGHRS, CDR2 YFSETQ. V shed 7 bases, J shed 4 bases, and the junction held 10 bases outside the gene matches. The CDR3 DNA follows: TGCGCCAGCTCGGGAGGGGGGCTAGGATACGAGCAGTACTTC. This sequence encodes CASSGGGLGYEQYF.

The rearrangement uses TRBV7-9 and TRBJ2-7; D is undetermined. CDR3 size: 13 residues. CDR1 is SEHNR and CDR2 is FQNEAQ in the germline V gene (reference sequence). Trimming cost V 6 bases and J 1 base, with 10 bases left between them. CDR3 sequence reads: CASRETESYEQYF. DNA of the CDR3: TGTGCCAGCAGGGAAACAGAGTCCTACGAGCAGTACTTC.

This clone has more than one count but fewer than ten. The chain employs TRBV7-6 and TRBJ1-6; 10 bases fit TRBD1. Trimming took 1 base from V and 10 from J; bases not matched to a gene: 7. CDR3 length equals 16 residues. CDR1 is SGHVS and CDR2 is FNYEAQ in the germline V gene. The CDR3 bases are TGTGCCAGCAGCTTAGACCCGGGACAGGGGAGGTCACCCCTCCACTTT. Translating gives CASSLDPGQGRSPLHF.

The rearrangement joins TRBV6-4 to TRBJ1-5; tentatively, D is TRBD1 (5 bases). V was shortened by 3 bases and J by 0 bases, with 12 bases between the two germline ends. This CDR3 is 16 amino acids long. Germline CDR1 MRHNA, CDR2 SNTAGT. CDR3 DNA: TGTGCCAGCAGTGAAAGGGGCTCCTATAGCAATCAGCCCCAGCATTTT. Protein: CASSERGSYSNQPQHF.

CDR3 in DNA: TGCGCCAGCAGCTTGGGGGGTTGGGGGGACCAAGAGACCCAGTACTTC. This sequence encodes CASSLGGWGDQETQYF. The chain links TRBV5-1 to TRBJ2-5; TRBD2 might be the D (6 bases). The V end lost 0 bases, the J end lost 0 bases, and 12 bases lay between the germline ends. The CDR3 sequence is 16 residues long. CDR1 SGHRS and CDR2 YFSETQ come from the germline V gene.

This sequence joins TRBV6-5 and TRBJ1-1; the D gene is possibly TRBD1 (6 bases). Germline assignment: CDR1 MNHEY and CDR2 SVGAGI. With 1 base removed from V and 11 bases from J, the gap between germline ends came to 8 bases. The CDR3 totals 11 residues. DNA for the CDR3: TGTGCCAGCAGTTACTACAGGGCGGCTTTCTTT. Translated, it gives CASSYYRAAFF.

The CDR3 DNA sequence: TGTGCCAGCAGCTCCGACAGTGCCGGGGAGCTGTTTTTT. Its protein is CASSSDSAGELFF. The chain is built from TRBV7-9 and TRBJ2-2; maybe TRBD1 (5 bases). Germline V lookup: CDR1 SEHNR, CDR2 FQNEAQ (reference sequence). V gave up 4 bases and J gave up 6 bases, with 9 bases separating them. The CDR3 totals 13 residues.

The V call is TRBV6-5, the J call TRBJ2-1; 10 nucleotides agree with TRBD2. Germline V lookup: CDR1 MNHEY, CDR2 SVGAGI. The CDR3 totals 16 residues. J gave up 4 bases and V 4 bases, and 7 bases lay outside the gene matches. CDR3 loop: CASSSQGLATYNEQFF. CDR3 DNA sequence: TGTGCCAGCAGTTCCCAGGGACTAGCGACTTACAATGAGCAGTTCTTC.

This clone was seen a few times. V is TRBV7-2 and J is TRBJ1-5; 7 nucleotides agree with TRBD1. The CDR3 consists of 16 residues. CDR1 is SGHTA and CDR2 is FQGNSA in the germline V gene. V shed 5 bases and J 4 bases; nucleotides not matched to a gene: 11. This CDR3 is CASSKRNQGVNQPQHF. CDR3 nucleotides: TGTGCCAGCAGCAAACGAAACCAGGGGGTAAATCAGCCCCAGCATTTT.

This clone appeared once. The V and J genes are TRBV2 and TRBJ2-4; 9 nucleotides agree with TRBD1. The CDR3 runs 16 residues. After removal of 4 bases from V and 8 bases from J, the junction contained 12 bases not matched to a gene. Germline lookup yields CDR1 SNHLY and CDR2 FYNNEI. CDR3: CASSAPGQGLEDIQYF. The CDR3 nucleotides read TGTGCCAGCAGTGCACCGGGACAGGGCTTAGAGGACATTCAGTACTTC. The whole variable domain, remainder taken from reference TRBV2 and TRBJ2-4, is EPEVTQTPSHQVTQMGQEVILRCVPISNHLYFYWYRQILGQKVEFLVSFYNNEISEKSEIFDDQFSVERPDGSNFTLKIRSTKLEDSAMYFCASSAPGQGLEDIQYFGAGTRLSVL.

This chain joins TRBV6-6 and TRBJ2-7, with 8 bases identical to TRBD2. The germline gives CDR1 MNHNY, CDR2 SVGAGI (reference sequence). The V and J ends lost 5 bases and 4 bases, in that order; junction bases with no gene match: 7. There are 14 residues in the CDR3. The CDR3 DNA follows: TGTGCCAGCAGTGACGGGACTAGTTCGTACGAGCAGTACTTC. As protein: CASSDGTSSYEQYF.

V is TRBV28 and J is TRBJ2-7, with a weak D call TRBD1 (6 bases). The germline V gene has CDR1 MDHEN and CDR2 SYDVKM. This CDR3 has 14 amino acids. Trimming pared 3 bases from V and 5 bases from J, leaving 14 bases between. Written as DNA, the CDR3 is TGTGCCAGCAGTTTCGAAGGGGGTTCGAACGAGCAGTACTTC. The encoded protein is CASSFEGGSNEQYF.

The chain couples TRBV4-1 to TRBJ1-5, with 12 bases fitting TRBD1. V lost 4 bases to trimming and J lost 0 bases; unmatched junction nucleotides: 1. There are 16 residues in the CDR3. Germline V lookup: CDR1 MGHRA, CDR2 YSYEKL. This CDR3 is CASSPGQGASNQPQHF. The CDR3 DNA is TGCGCCAGCAGCCCGGGACAGGGGGCTAGCAATCAGCCCCAGCATTTT.

The chain carries TRBV5-5 and TRBJ2-7; a weak D match, TRBD2 (6 bases). Trimming pared 4 bases from V and 0 bases from J, leaving 17 bases between. The CDR3 has 16 residues. Germline CDR1 is SGHKS and CDR2 is YYEKEE (reference sequence). The CDR3 DNA is TGTGCCAGCAGCCTGGAGGGCGCTGGGAGCTCCTACGAGCAGTACTTC. Translation: CASSLEGAGSSYEQYF.

The CDR3 loop is CASRSTGNSNQPQHF. The CDR3 DNA reads TGTGCCAGCAGATCGACAGGGAACAGCAATCAGCCCCAGCATTTT. This chain uses TRBV28 with TRBJ1-5; 7 positions agree with TRBD1. Germline values: CDR1 MDHEN, CDR2 SYDVKM. J was trimmed by 1 base and V by 6 bases; bases with no gene match: 6. The CDR3 has 15 residues.

This chain uses TRBV5-1 with TRBJ2-5, with a tentative D call TRBD2 (6 bases). The length of the CDR3 is 15 residues. CDR1 and CDR2 from the germline V gene are SGHRS and YFSETQ. The V and J ends lost 4 bases and 5 bases respectively, with 18 bases between them. As DNA, the CDR3 is TGCGCCAGCAGCCTTCAGGGACTTTTTGAGGAGACCCAGTACTTC. Its translation: CASSLQGLFEETQYF.

The rearrangement uses TRBV9 and TRBJ1-1; D not certain. Germline-derived CDR1 and CDR2 are SGDLS and YYNGEE. This CDR3 region has 14 residues. V dropped 1 base and J dropped 1 base, with 8 bases sitting between them. Here the CDR3 DNA reads TGTGCCAGCAGCGTACTTTCAGGGAACACTGAAGCTTTCTTT. This codes for CASSVLSGNTEAFF. The full variable domain, in which reference TRBV9 and TRBJ1-1 provide the parts outside the CDR3, is DSGVTQTPKHLITATGQRVTLRCSPRSGDLSVYWYQQSLDQGLQFLIQYYNGEERAKGNILERFSAQQFPDLHSELNLSSLELGDSALYFCASSVLSGNTEAFFGQGTRLTVV.

This chain links TRBV7-8 with TRBJ1-3, with 7 bases matching TRBD1. CDR3 length equals 15 residues. The V and J ends lost 5 bases and 3 bases, in that order; junction bases with no gene match: 7. Germline V gene data show CDR1 as SGHVS and CDR2 as FQNEAQ. CDR3 in amino acids: CASSPQTGHGNTIYF. CDR3 coding DNA: TGTGCCAGCAGCCCCCAGACAGGGCATGGAAACACCATATATTTT.